Listed below are T cell receptor beta chains from one sample, sequenced in a study of T-cell memory formation after mild COVID-19. A single record per CDR3 protein comes from TCRdb applying MiXCR to the 5' RACE reads. The data contain 35,000 to 50,000 distinct CDR3 sequences, around 6.1% of them singletons. The specimen was PBMCs or a T cell subset sorted from them (not recorded which). These receptors originate from an adult who had mild COVID-19 (a few samples of this study predate the infection). Cell type and time point are not known. Each CDR3 is given with its conserved first and last residue. Each record gives: clone size, J gene, V gene, D gene, CDR3 DNA, CDR3 protein. The D gene is left open where the match is weak. Expanded clones get a size class; other rows say once, few or many, or leave the size out.

many TRBJ2-7 TRBV6-2/TRBV6-3 TRBD2 TGTGCCAGCAGTTACTCGGGCGGGAGATCTTTTGAGCAGTACTTC CASSYSGGRSFEQYF
many TRBJ1-1 TRBV4-3 NA TGCGCCAGCAGCCAAGACCCCCCCCGAGGACACCGAACCTTGAACACTGAAGCTTTCTTT CASSQDPPRGHRTLNTEAFF
few TRBJ1-2 TRBV5-6 NA TGTGCCAGCAGCCGGGACGGAGACTATGGCTACACCTTC CASSRDGDYGYTF
many TRBJ2-5 TRBV21-1 NA TGTGCCAGCAGCAAACAGGGACCCGGACATCAGTACTTC CASSKQGPGHQYF
many TRBJ2-7 TRBV29-1 NA TGCAGCGTCGGACAGACCTACGAGCAGTACTTC CSVGQTYEQYF
many TRBJ2-7 TRBV5-1 NA TGCGCCAACCCCAGGGAGCAGTACTTC CANPREQYF
NA TRBJ1-1 TRBV9 NA TGTGCCAGCAGCGGACAGGTTTTGAACACTGAAGCTTTCTTT CASSGQVLNTEAFF
many TRBJ2-1 TRBV5-1 NA TGCGCCAGCAGCTTGGAGCGCCCAACCTACAATGAGCAGTTCTTC CASSLERPTYNEQFF
once TRBJ1-1 TRBV5-1 TRBD1 TGCGCCAGCAGCCCACAGGGGGCGCGGGAAGCTTTCTTT CASSPQGAREAFF
NA TRBJ2-4 TRBV7-8 TRBD1 TGTGCCAGCAGCCCGGACAGGGTCCCACAAGTAGCCAAAAACATTCAGTACTTC CASSPDRVPQVAKNIQYF
many TRBJ2-5 TRBV2 NA TGTGCCAGCAACTCAGCTGGGGGCAGAGAGACCCAGTACTTC CASNSAGGRETQYF
NA TRBJ1-2 TRBV19 NA TGTGCCAGTAGTGAGGGAGATCCCCGCTATGGCTACACCTTC CASSEGDPRYGYTF
many TRBJ2-2 TRBV4-3 NA TGCGCCAGCAGCCAAGCCCTTGCCTACCACGGGGGATCCTTCGGGGAGCTGTTTTTT CASSQALAYHGGSFGELFF
few TRBJ1-2 TRBV5-5 NA TGTGCCAGCAGCGACGCTGTGTGGGTGGGCGGCTATGGCTACACCTTC CASSDAVWVGGYGYTF
many TRBJ2-1 TRBV12-5 NA TGTGCTAGTGGTTTGAATCAGCACAATGAGCAGTTCTTC CASGLNQHNEQFF
NA TRBJ1-1 TRBV18 NA TGTGCCAGCTCACCAGGACAGAACACTGAAGCTTTCTTT CASSPGQNTEAFF
many TRBJ2-3 TRBV4-1 TRBD1 TGCGCCAGCAGCCAAGCGGGACAGGGAGCAGATACGCAGTATTTT CASSQAGQGADTQYF
few TRBJ1-2 TRBV7-9 NA TGTGCCAGCAGCTTAAGGGTTAACTATGGCTACACCTTC CASSLRVNYGYTF
NA TRBJ2-1 TRBV3-1 TRBD2 TGTGCCAGCAACCTGGCGGGGGGCAATGAGCAGTTCTTC CASNLAGGNEQFF
few TRBJ2-1 TRBV6-4 TRBD2 TGTGCCAGCAGCGGACTAGCGGGAGGTTCCTTGCAGTTCTTC CASSGLAGGSLQFF
few TRBJ1-4 TRBV10-3 NA TGTGCCATCAGTGAGGCCTTGAGTGAAAAACTGTTTTTT CAISEALSEKLFF
few TRBJ2-5 TRBV10-3 NA TGTGCCATCAGTGACTGGGATGAGACCCAGTACTTC CAISDWDETQYF
few TRBJ2-2 TRBV12-3/TRBV12-4 NA TGTGCCAGCAGTTTAAGTGGGGCCCGGGTCGGGGAGCTGTTTTTT CASSLSGARVGELFF
many TRBJ2-5 TRBV5-6 NA TGTGCCAGCAGCTCCTCACAAACAGGAGAGACCCAGTACTTC CASSSSQTGETQYF
many TRBJ2-5 TRBV6-2/TRBV6-3 NA TGTGCCAGCAGTTACTCGAAAACAGGAGGAGGAGAGACCCAGTACTTC CASSYSKTGGGETQYF
many TRBJ2-3 TRBV4-1 TRBD2 TGCGCCAGCAGCCAAGATGGAGCGGGGGGGACAGATACGCAGTATTTT CASSQDGAGGTDTQYF
few TRBJ2-5 TRBV19 TRBD2 TGTGCCAGTAGTCCCTTCCCGACTAGCGGGATAGAGACCCAGTACTTC CASSPFPTSGIETQYF
NA TRBJ2-3 TRBV5-6 TRBD2 TGTGCCAGCAGCTTAGAACTACTAGCGGGGGGGCGAAATACGCAGTATTTT CASSLELLAGGRNTQYF
few TRBJ1-1 TRBV7-9 TRBD1 TGTGCCAGCAGCTTTCGACAGGGCACTGAAGCTTTCTTT CASSFRQGTEAFF
NA TRBJ2-5 TRBV25-1 TRBD2 TGTGCCAGCAGTGAATACCGTGGGCTAGCGGGACAAGAGACCCAGTACTTC CASSEYRGLAGQETQYF
many TRBJ2-7 TRBV4-1 TRBD2 TGCGCCAGCAGCCAGGGAGCTAGCGGGAGTTACGAGCAGTACTTC CASSQGASGSYEQYF
many TRBJ1-2 TRBV7-2 TRBD1 TGTGCCAGCAGCGCCGGGACAGGGGGACGGGGCTACACCTTC CASSAGTGGRGYTF
many TRBJ2-3 TRBV11-2 NA TGTGCCAGCAGCTTAGTTAGCACAGGGTGGTCTAGCACAGATACGCAGTATTTT CASSLVSTGWSSTDTQYF
NA TRBJ1-1 TRBV5-4 NA TGTGCCAGCAGCTTGGAAAACAGGTTGAACACTGAAGCTTTCTTT CASSLENRLNTEAFF
few TRBJ1-5 TRBV6-5 NA TGTGCCAGCAGTCCCATAGGGGCTAGCAATCAGCCCCAGCATTTT CASSPIGASNQPQHF
many TRBJ2-3 TRBV5-5 TRBD2 TGTGCCAGCAGCTTGACTAGCGGGAGTGCAGATACGCAGTATTTT CASSLTSGSADTQYF
medium-sized TRBJ2-4 TRBV2 TRBD2 TGTGCCAGCAGGATCGAGGCTAGCGGGAAGAACATTCAGTACTTC CASRIEASGKNIQYF
many TRBJ2-7 TRBV18 TRBD1 TGTGCCAGCTCGACAGGGGGCCTGCCCTACGAGCAGTACTTC CASSTGGLPYEQYF
NA TRBJ2-1 TRBV9 NA TGTGCCAGCAGCACGGGAACTCTCGCCTACAATGAGCAGTTCTTC CASSTGTLAYNEQFF
NA TRBJ2-2 TRBV24-1 NA TGTGCCACCAGTGATTCGCACTACCACCCAGAGAACACCGGGGAGCTGTTTTTT CATSDSHYHPENTGELFF
many TRBJ1-1 TRBV12-3/TRBV12-4 NA TGTGCCAGCAGTCGAGGGGAAAATGAAGCTTTCTTT CASSRGENEAFF
many TRBJ1-1 TRBV7-9 NA TGTGCCAGCAGCTTAGACCCCGCTGCTGGGGGCACTGAAGCTTTCTTT CASSLDPAAGGTEAFF
NA TRBJ1-2 TRBV6-1 NA TGTGCCAGCAGTGACACCGCAGTAGGAGGGGGCTATGGCTACACCTTC CASSDTAVGGGYGYTF
many TRBJ1-1 TRBV4-2 NA TGTGCCAGCAGCCAATCCGGGCGGCAGATGAACACTGAAGCTTTCTTT CASSQSGRQMNTEAFF
few TRBJ2-3 TRBV7-9 NA TGTGCCAGCAGTCGGGAAGGCACAGATACGCAGTATTTT CASSREGTDTQYF
NA TRBJ2-3 TRBV5-6 NA TGTGCCAGCAGCTCTCGACAGAGCACAGATACGCAGTATTTT CASSSRQSTDTQYF
many TRBJ2-7 TRBV2 TRBD2 TGTGCCAGCAGGTACCAGGCTAGCGGGGGCTACGAGCAGTACTTC CASRYQASGGYEQYF
NA TRBJ1-2 TRBV20-1 NA TGCAGTGCTAGCCGCGACAGCTACTATGGCTACACCTTC CSASRDSYYGYTF
many TRBJ2-1 TRBV7-9 NA TGTGCCAGCAGCTTGACTAGGGGTCCCTACAATGAGCAGTTCTTC CASSLTRGPYNEQFF